The rows below give T cell receptor beta chains drawn from one sample of a study of OX40 agonist ivuxolimab in advanced cancers. This table comes from immunoSEQ multiplex PCR, and its TCRdb copy is limited to in-frame clones, with some not included. The sample lists around 70,000 clones, approximately 80% occurring once. This specimen was CD4+ or CD8+ T cells sorted from blood, taken in a trial of the OX40 agonist ivuxolimab. The receptors stem from an adult with an advanced solid tumor such as melanoma, head and neck, liver or kidney cancer. Both conserved end residues are part of each CDR3. D genes are given only for firm matches. The size of a clone is reported for some rows only, either as once, few or many, or as a class for expanded clones.

clone size,J gene,V gene,D gene,CDR3 DNA,CDR3 protein
-,TRBJ1-2,TRBV27,-,TGTGCCAGCAGTCCTCGACTCGGCTACACCTTC,CASSPRLGYTF
few,TRBJ2-7,TRBV14,-,TGTGCCAGCAGCATACAAGGCAACGAGCAGTACTTC,CASSIQGNEQYF
-,TRBJ1-2,TRBV7-2,-,TGTGCCAGCAGCTTAGGCGACAGTCGAGCTAACTATGGCTACACCTTC,CASSLGDSRANYGYTF
-,TRBJ2-3,TRBV11-3,TRBD2,TGTGCCAGCAGCTTGACTAGCGGGAGGACAGATACGCAGTATTTT,CASSLTSGRTDTQYF
-,TRBJ1-4,TRBV4-1,TRBD1,TGCGCCAGCAGCCCCCGGACAGGGGGCAATATGGAAAAACTGTTTTTT,CASSPRTGGNMEKLFF
-,TRBJ2-2,TRBV4-1,-,TGCGCCAGCAGCGGGATTAAGGACAGCCTCACCGGGGAGCTGTTTTTT,CASSGIKDSLTGELFF
few,TRBJ2-5,TRBV4-2,TRBD2,TGTGCCAGCAGCCAAGATGTGTCTAGCGGGGGAGAGACCCAGTACTTC,CASSQDVSSGGETQYF
-,TRBJ2-5,TRBV19,TRBD1,TGTGCCAGTAGGCACCGGGACAGGGGTATAGAGACCCAGTACTTC,CASRHRDRGIETQYF
few,TRBJ1-6,TRBV6-6,TRBD1,TGTGCCAGCAGTTTCACAGGGGGCGATTCACCCCTCCACTTT,CASSFTGGDSPLHF
-,TRBJ1-2,TRBV6-5,-,TGTGCCAGCAGTTACGGGGGGCCTAACTATGGCTACACCTTC,CASSYGGPNYGYTF
-,TRBJ1-2,TRBV7-2,TRBD1,TGTGCCAGCAGCCATCCGGACAGGGTTGGCTATGGCTACACCTTC,CASSHPDRVGYGYTF
few,TRBJ2-7,TRBV25-1,TRBD1,TGTGCCAGCAGTGGCGAGGACAGGGGCTACGAGCAGTACTTC,CASSGEDRGYEQYF
few,TRBJ2-3,TRBV5-1,-,TGCGCCAGCAGCTTTCCTAGCGAAACAGATACGCAGTATTTT,CASSFPSETDTQYF
-,TRBJ2-3,TRBV2,-,TGTGCCAGCAGTGAAAGGGAGACAGATACGCAGTATTTT,CASSERETDTQYF
few,TRBJ1-2,TRBV5-6,-,TGTGCCAGCAGCTTCGGCAACTATGGCTACACCTTC,CASSFGNYGYTF
-,TRBJ1-2,TRBV7-2,-,TGTGCCAGCAGCTTAGGGTCGGCGACAAGATTACATGGCTACACCTTC,CASSLGSATRLHGYTF
-,TRBJ1-1,TRBV29-1,-,TGCAGCGCCCAACAGGACTTGAACACTGAAGCTTTCTTT,CSAQQDLNTEAFF
-,TRBJ2-2,TRBV7-9,TRBD2,TGTGCCAGCAGCTCCCTACTAGCGGAGATCACCGGGGAGCTGTTTTTT,CASSSLLAEITGELFF
-,TRBJ2-7,TRBV6-5,-,TGTGCCAGCAGTTACTCATCGAGGGGCTTATACGAGCAGTACTTC,CASSYSSRGLYEQYF
-,TRBJ1-1,TRBV18,-,TGTGCCAGCTCACCACCGGGAGGACAGAACACTGAAGCTTTCTTT,CASSPPGGQNTEAFF
-,TRBJ1-1,TRBV5-4,TRBD1,TGTGCCAGCAACTCCCGGGACAGGGCGGGCACTGAAGCTTTCTTT,CASNSRDRAGTEAFF
-,TRBJ2-7,TRBV11-2,-,TGTGCCAGCAGCTTAGGACCCCTGGGGGCCTCCTACGAGCAGTACTTC,CASSLGPLGASYEQYF
-,TRBJ2-7,TRBV7-3,-,TGTGCCAGCAGCTTGGGGCAGACTACGGCCGAGCAGTACTTC,CASSLGQTTAEQYF